This entry concerns a single TCR beta chain. The sample carries other DNA sequences with the same CDR3. This record comes from a study of shared clonotypes between healthy human individuals. The data were produced by immunoSEQ multiplex PCR, yet TCRdb's version contains in-frame clones alone and is incomplete. This sample yields around 200,000 clones, of which about 68% are seen a single time; 8% to 13% belongs to the top ten. Germline V lookup: CDR1 SGHRS, CDR2 YFSETQ. The CDR3 length is 14 residues. Deletions cut 0 bases from V and 3 bases from J, with 9 bases between. The TCR originated in a man aged 30 to 45 in good health. Sequencing was carried out using memory CD4+ T cells sorted from blood. As to subset: CD45RA-negative fraction. This sequence joins TRBV5-1 and TRBJ2-5; D might be TRBD1 or TRBD2, each matching 5 bases. The CDR3 DNA sequence: TGCGCCAGCAGCTTGGCCAGAGGGGAAGAGACCCAGTACTTC. It yields the protein CASSLARGEETQYF. Looking up the rest from reference TRBV5-1 and TRBJ2-5 gives the full variable domain: KAGVTQTPRYLIKTRGQQVTLSCSPISGHRSVSWYQQTPGQGLQFLFEYFSETQRNKGNFPGRFSGRQFSNSRSEMNVSTLELGDSALYLCASSLARGEETQYFGPGTRLLVL.